These T cell receptor beta chains were read from a single sample in a study of blood T cells in healthy people across ages. TCRdb ran MiXCR on the 5' RACE reads and lists one entry per CDR3 protein. This sample has roughly 1 million distinct CDR3 sequences, with 20% to 25% found just once. These data also featured in a second study, about T cells of mothers and their children.

The sequenced material came from blood. These receptors were obtained from a girl aged 2 to 9 in good health. Both conserved end residues are part of each CDR3. A D gene is named only where the DNA matches it firmly. Clone size, where shown, is once, few, many, or a class for clones that have expanded.

clone size: -; D gene: -; CDR3 length: 16; J gene: TRBJ2-3; V gene: TRBV20-1; CDR3 DNA: TGCAGTGCTAGCTTGGGCGGCCCCGCCAGCACAGATACGCAGTATTTT; CDR3 protein: CSASLGGPASTDTQYF
clone size: few; D gene: TRBD1; CDR3 length: 18; J gene: TRBJ2-5; V gene: TRBV5-1; CDR3 DNA: TGCGCCAGCAGCTTTCTCCGGGACAGGGGCTACTATCTAAGACCCCAGTACTTC; CDR3 protein: CASSFLRDRGYYLRPQYF
clone size: -; D gene: TRBD2; CDR3 length: 18; J gene: TRBJ2-5; V gene: TRBV18; CDR3 DNA: TGTGCCAGCTCACCGCAGCGGCTAGCGGGAGGCGAAGGGGAGACCCAGTACTTC; CDR3 protein: CASSPQRLAGGEGETQYF
clone size: few; D gene: -; CDR3 length: 16; J gene: TRBJ1-4; V gene: TRBV6-6; CDR3 DNA: TGTGCCAGCAGTTCCCCAGGGGAAGCAACTAATGAAAAATTGTTTTTT; CDR3 protein: CASSSPGEATNEKLFF
clone size: -; D gene: -; CDR3 length: 14; J gene: TRBJ1-5; V gene: TRBV28; CDR3 DNA: TGTGCCAGCAGCTTATTCCCGCGGGCACCAGCCCAGCATTTT; CDR3 protein: CASSLFPRAPAQHF
clone size: -; D gene: -; CDR3 length: 14; J gene: TRBJ2-7; V gene: TRBV9; CDR3 DNA: TGTGCCAGCAGCGTGAGGGATTCCTCCTACGAGCAGTACTTC; CDR3 protein: CASSVRDSSYEQYF
clone size: few; D gene: -; CDR3 length: 18; J gene: TRBJ1-2; V gene: TRBV4-3; CDR3 DNA: TGCGCCAGCAGCCAAGATCCAAGCACCCTCCAATCTAACTATGGCTACATCTTC; CDR3 protein: CASSQDPSTLQSNYGYIF
clone size: few; D gene: -; CDR3 length: 13; J gene: TRBJ1-2; V gene: TRBV9; CDR3 DNA: TGTGCCAGCAGCGGGACCTTAAGACGAGGCTACACCTTC; CDR3 protein: CASSGTLRRGYTF
clone size: few; D gene: -; CDR3 length: 12; J gene: TRBJ2-7; V gene: TRBV7-9; CDR3 DNA: TGTGCCAGCAGCTCGGGATCGAACGAGCAGTACTTC; CDR3 protein: CASSSGSNEQYF
clone size: many; D gene: -; CDR3 length: 13; J gene: TRBJ2-7; V gene: TRBV4-1; CDR3 DNA: TGCGCCAGCAGCCAAGGACCTTTCGACGAGCAGTACTTC; CDR3 protein: CASSQGPFDEQYF
clone size: -; D gene: -; CDR3 length: 14; J gene: TRBJ1-6; V gene: TRBV7-9; CDR3 DNA: TGTGCCAGCAGCTTCGGGGGCGTGAGTTCACCCCTCCACTTT; CDR3 protein: CASSFGGVSSPLHF
clone size: -; D gene: TRBD1; CDR3 length: 14; J gene: TRBJ1-4; V gene: TRBV3-1; CDR3 DNA: TGTGCCAGCAGCCAATTTACAGGGGATGAAAAACTGTTTTTT; CDR3 protein: CASSQFTGDEKLFF
clone size: -; D gene: -; CDR3 length: 12; J gene: TRBJ2-1; V gene: TRBV20-1; CDR3 DNA: TGCAGTGCCAGATATGAGGGGGGAGAGCAGTTCTTC; CDR3 protein: CSARYEGGEQFF
clone size: -; D gene: TRBD1; CDR3 length: 15; J gene: TRBJ1-2; V gene: TRBV7-3; CDR3 DNA: TGTGCCAGCAGCCCCGGGACAGGGGGACTACATGGCTACACCTTC; CDR3 protein: CASSPGTGGLHGYTF
clone size: -; D gene: TRBD2; CDR3 length: 15; J gene: TRBJ2-3; V gene: TRBV6-5; CDR3 DNA: TGTGCCAGTTTCCGAGTAGCGGGAAGCACAGATACGCAGTATTTT; CDR3 protein: CASFRVAGSTDTQYF
clone size: -; D gene: TRBD1; CDR3 length: 16; J gene: TRBJ1-4; V gene: TRBV7-9; CDR3 DNA: TGTGCCAGCAGCTTGGGACAGTCCGCAACTAATGAAAAACTGTTTTTT; CDR3 protein: CASSLGQSATNEKLFF
clone size: -; D gene: TRBD1; CDR3 length: 13; J gene: TRBJ2-1; V gene: TRBV6-2/TRBV6-3; CDR3 DNA: TGTGCCAGCGAGACAGGGGACGGGAATGAGCAGTTCTTC; CDR3 protein: CASETGDGNEQFF
clone size: -; D gene: -; CDR3 length: 12; J gene: TRBJ2-7; V gene: TRBV2; CDR3 DNA: TGTGCCAGCAGTGACGGTTTTGACGAGCAGTACTTC; CDR3 protein: CASSDGFDEQYF
clone size: -; D gene: TRBD1; CDR3 length: 15; J gene: TRBJ2-2; V gene: TRBV10-3; CDR3 DNA: TGTGCCATCACCCTCGAGGACAGGGCCACCGGGGAGCTGTTTTTT; CDR3 protein: CAITLEDRATGELFF
clone size: -; D gene: -; CDR3 length: 14; J gene: TRBJ2-7; V gene: TRBV5-6; CDR3 DNA: TGTGCCAGCAGAGTCAAAGGATTCCCCTACGAGCAGTACTTC; CDR3 protein: CASRVKGFPYEQYF
clone size: few; D gene: TRBD1; CDR3 length: 16; J gene: TRBJ1-4; V gene: TRBV4-3; CDR3 DNA: TGCGCCAGCAGCCAAGAGGGGGGACAGGGATTCCCAGGACTGTTTTTT; CDR3 protein: CASSQEGGQGFPGLFF
clone size: -; D gene: -; CDR3 length: 13; J gene: TRBJ1-5; V gene: TRBV5-6; CDR3 DNA: TGTGCCAGCAGCTGGAGCCCCAATCAGCCCCAGCATTTT; CDR3 protein: CASSWSPNQPQHF
clone size: -; D gene: -; CDR3 length: 17; J gene: TRBJ1-1; V gene: TRBV5-6; CDR3 DNA: TGTGCCAGCAGCTTGTTTTCAGGGGAGACGGGGAACACTGAAGCTTTCTTT; CDR3 protein: CASSLFSGETGNTEAFF
clone size: -; D gene: TRBD2; CDR3 length: 16; J gene: TRBJ2-5; V gene: TRBV7-7; CDR3 DNA: TGTGCTAGCAGCTCTAGGGGGACTAGCGGGATGGAGACCCAGTACTTC; CDR3 protein: CASSSRGTSGMETQYF
clone size: few; D gene: -; CDR3 length: 17; J gene: TRBJ2-7; V gene: TRBV20-1; CDR3 DNA: TGCAGTGCTAGACTACCCCGGTGGGACCTTGTGGAGTACGAGCAGTACTTC; CDR3 protein: CSARLPRWDLVEYEQYF
clone size: -; D gene: TRBD2; CDR3 length: 14; J gene: TRBJ2-4; V gene: TRBV29-1; CDR3 DNA: TGCAGCGTTGACGCTAGCGGGGGGAGGGACATTCAGTACTTC; CDR3 protein: CSVDASGGRDIQYF
clone size: few; D gene: -; CDR3 length: 13; J gene: TRBJ2-7; V gene: TRBV5-1; CDR3 DNA: TGCGCCAGTAGGACGGGGATCTCCTACGAGCAGTACTTC; CDR3 protein: CASRTGISYEQYF
clone size: once; D gene: -; CDR3 length: 12; J gene: TRBJ2-1; V gene: TRBV29-1; CDR3 DNA: TGCAGCGCCTCCACGAACCGGGCCTACGAGTACTTC; CDR3 protein: CSASTNRAYEYF
clone size: once; D gene: -; CDR3 length: 11; J gene: TRBJ2-7; V gene: TRBV10-3; CDR3 DNA: TGTGCCATCAGTGTAGCCTACGAGCAGTACTTC; CDR3 protein: CAISVAYEQYF
clone size: -; D gene: -; CDR3 length: 13; J gene: TRBJ2-7; V gene: TRBV11-2; CDR3 DNA: TGTGCCAGCGGAGGGGTAGAAGGGGACGAGCAGTACTTC; CDR3 protein: CASGGVEGDEQYF
clone size: -; D gene: -; CDR3 length: 15; J gene: TRBJ2-1; V gene: TRBV20-1; CDR3 DNA: TGCAGTGCTAGAGATGGAGGGGGACATTTCAATGAGCAGTTCTTC; CDR3 protein: CSARDGGGHFNEQFF
clone size: -; D gene: -; CDR3 length: 14; J gene: TRBJ2-3; V gene: TRBV6-5; CDR3 DNA: TGTGCCAGCAGTTCTTCCAGGTTCCCAGATACGCAGTATTTT; CDR3 protein: CASSSSRFPDTQYF
clone size: few; D gene: -; CDR3 length: 12; J gene: TRBJ2-2; V gene: TRBV20-1; CDR3 DNA: TGCAGTGCTAGAGCTATCACCGGGGAGCTGTTTTTT; CDR3 protein: CSARAITGELFF
clone size: -; D gene: -; CDR3 length: 14; J gene: TRBJ1-1; V gene: TRBV6-6; CDR3 DNA: TGTGCCAGCAGCTTCGGCCCCATGAACACTGAAGCTTTCTTT; CDR3 protein: CASSFGPMNTEAFF
clone size: -; D gene: -; CDR3 length: 14; J gene: TRBJ1-4; V gene: TRBV24-1; CDR3 DNA: TGTGCCACCAGTGACGGGGGACGCCTTGAAAAACTGTTTTTT; CDR3 protein: CATSDGGRLEKLFF
clone size: few; D gene: -; CDR3 length: 11; J gene: TRBJ1-1; V gene: TRBV20-1; CDR3 DNA: TGCAGTGCTAGAGATCCGGGGACAGCTTTCTTT; CDR3 protein: CSARDPGTAFF
clone size: -; D gene: TRBD2; CDR3 length: 15; J gene: TRBJ2-1; V gene: TRBV7-2; CDR3 DNA: TGTGCCAGCAGCTTACCTCTAGCGGGGCTAACGGAGCAGTTCTTC; CDR3 protein: CASSLPLAGLTEQFF
clone size: -; D gene: -; CDR3 length: 15; J gene: TRBJ2-5; V gene: TRBV12-3/TRBV12-4; CDR3 DNA: TGTGCCAGCAGTCTTCCCGAACTGGGGGGGCAGACCCAGTACTTC; CDR3 protein: CASSLPELGGQTQYF
clone size: -; D gene: TRBD2; CDR3 length: 13; J gene: TRBJ2-7; V gene: TRBV28; CDR3 DNA: TGTGCCAGCACTTCCAGCGGGATGTACGAGCAGTACTTC; CDR3 protein: CASTSSGMYEQYF
clone size: -; D gene: -; CDR3 length: 17; J gene: TRBJ2-4; V gene: TRBV12-3/TRBV12-4; CDR3 DNA: TGTGCCAGCAGTTCACAAGCGGCCTTTGCGGCCAAAAACATTCAGTACTTC; CDR3 protein: CASSSQAAFAAKNIQYF
clone size: few; D gene: -; CDR3 length: 13; J gene: TRBJ2-5; V gene: TRBV12-3/TRBV12-4; CDR3 DNA: TGTGCCAGCAGTCTGCCTAGACAAGAGACCCAGTACTTC; CDR3 protein: CASSLPRQETQYF
clone size: few; D gene: -; CDR3 length: 18; J gene: TRBJ2-1; V gene: TRBV9; CDR3 DNA: TGTGCCAGCAGCGTAGGGCAAGGGGAGCTTAGCTCCTACAATGAGCAGTTCTTC; CDR3 protein: CASSVGQGELSSYNEQFF
clone size: -; D gene: -; CDR3 length: 14; J gene: TRBJ2-3; V gene: TRBV29-1; CDR3 DNA: TGCAGCGTTGAAGAAAACCTCGTGGGAGATACGCAGTATTTT; CDR3 protein: CSVEENLVGDTQYF
clone size: -; D gene: TRBD1; CDR3 length: 15; J gene: TRBJ1-5; V gene: TRBV20-1; CDR3 DNA: TGCAGTGCTAGCCCGGGACAGGGGGTCTATCAGCCCCAGCATTTT; CDR3 protein: CSASPGQGVYQPQHF
clone size: few; D gene: TRBD1; CDR3 length: 13; J gene: TRBJ2-3; V gene: TRBV19; CDR3 DNA: TGTGCCAGTAGCAATCTGGACAGGAATACGCAGTATTTT; CDR3 protein: CASSNLDRNTQYF
clone size: -; D gene: -; CDR3 length: 14; J gene: TRBJ2-5; V gene: TRBV15; CDR3 DNA: TGTGCCACCAGCAGAGTGACCGACAAAGAGACCCAGTACTTC; CDR3 protein: CATSRVTDKETQYF
clone size: -; D gene: -; CDR3 length: 17; J gene: TRBJ2-7; V gene: TRBV6-2/TRBV6-3; CDR3 DNA: TGTGCCAGCAGCATAATCCGTTGGGGGACCAAAAGCTACGAGCAGTACTTC; CDR3 protein: CASSIIRWGTKSYEQYF
clone size: -; D gene: -; CDR3 length: 15; J gene: TRBJ2-1; V gene: TRBV29-1; CDR3 DNA: TGCAGCGTTTGCTTGTTGCTAGGGCGAGGCAATGAGCAGTTCTTC; CDR3 protein: CSVCLLLGRGNEQFF
clone size: -; D gene: -; CDR3 length: 13; J gene: TRBJ1-1; V gene: TRBV4-2; CDR3 DNA: TGTGCCAGCAGCCAGGTTAAGAACACTGAAGCTTTCTTT; CDR3 protein: CASSQVKNTEAFF
clone size: many; D gene: -; CDR3 length: 13; J gene: TRBJ1-5; V gene: TRBV6-2/TRBV6-3; CDR3 DNA: TGTGCCAGCAGTTGGGGAAGCAATCAGCCCCAGCATTTT; CDR3 protein: CASSWGSNQPQHF
clone size: few; D gene: -; CDR3 length: 16; J gene: TRBJ2-6; V gene: TRBV7-2; CDR3 DNA: TGTGCCAGCAGCCACAGGGGGGGCTCTGGGGCCAACGTCCTGACTTTC; CDR3 protein: CASSHRGGSGANVLTF
clone size: -; D gene: TRBD2; CDR3 length: 15; J gene: TRBJ2-5; V gene: TRBV7-8; CDR3 DNA: TGTGCCAGCAGCCTCGCCAATAGCGGGATGGAGACCCAGTACTTC; CDR3 protein: CASSLANSGMETQYF
clone size: -; D gene: -; CDR3 length: 11; J gene: TRBJ2-7; V gene: TRBV6-1; CDR3 DNA: TGTGCCAGCAAGTCCGTGGCAGAGCAGTACTTC; CDR3 protein: CASKSVAEQYF
clone size: few; D gene: -; CDR3 length: 17; J gene: TRBJ2-1; V gene: TRBV28; CDR3 DNA: TGTGCCAGCAGTCTCTCCCCCTGGGACGAAGGATACAATGAGCAGTTCTTC; CDR3 protein: CASSLSPWDEGYNEQFF
clone size: -; D gene: TRBD1; CDR3 length: 19; J gene: TRBJ2-5; V gene: TRBV6-2/TRBV6-3; CDR3 DNA: TGTGCCAGCAGTCATCCCTCGGACAGGGAAGAAATTAGGGGAGAGACCCAGTACTTC; CDR3 protein: CASSHPSDREEIRGETQYF
clone size: few; D gene: -; CDR3 length: 14; J gene: TRBJ2-5; V gene: TRBV12-3/TRBV12-4; CDR3 DNA: TGTGCCAGCAGTTTATTCGAAAACGAAGAGACCCAGTACTTC; CDR3 protein: CASSLFENEETQYF
clone size: -; D gene: -; CDR3 length: 14; J gene: TRBJ2-7; V gene: TRBV3-1; CDR3 DNA: TGTGCCAGCAGCCAAACATGGAGGGACCACGAGCAGTACTTC; CDR3 protein: CASSQTWRDHEQYF
clone size: -; D gene: TRBD2; CDR3 length: 11; J gene: TRBJ2-4; V gene: TRBV20-1; CDR3 DNA: TGCAGTGGGGGGACTAAAGGTATTCAGTACTTC; CDR3 protein: CSGGTKGIQYF
clone size: -; D gene: -; CDR3 length: 14; J gene: TRBJ2-1; V gene: TRBV5-1; CDR3 DNA: TGCGCCAGCTTCGAGGGGAGCGGAGCCAATGAGCAGTTCTTC; CDR3 protein: CASFEGSGANEQFF